This T cell receptor beta chain appears in the sequencing data of a study of PD-1 blockade in classical Hodgkin lymphoma. Method: immunoSEQ multiplex PCR; TCRdb's copy keeps in-frame clones and lacks some. The data show around 44,000 clones, roughly 86% seen once. Study outcomes and limitations: Only CD4+ TCR diversity, not CD8+, had risen significantly by C4D1. Those achieving complete response showed baseline diversity like newly diagnosed patients.

There was relapse after autologous stem cell transplantation in every patient, and there was variation in brentuximab vedotin exposure. Concerning this clone itself: Its matching antigen is unknown.

There are 14 residues in the CDR3. From germline, CDR1 is SGHNT and CDR2 YYREEE (reference sequence). V was shortened by 4 bases and J by 5 bases, with 14 bases between the two germline ends. This chain links TRBV5-4 with TRBJ2-3; D call uncertain. The sequencing here drew on peripheral blood mononuclear cells (PBMCs), taken before the second cycle of nivolumab. The receptor was derived from a human donor with classical Hodgkin lymphoma. CDR3 in amino acids: CASSPRPRIDTQYF. The CDR3 bases are TGTGCCAGCAGCCCCAGGCCAAGGATAGATACGCAGTATTTT.